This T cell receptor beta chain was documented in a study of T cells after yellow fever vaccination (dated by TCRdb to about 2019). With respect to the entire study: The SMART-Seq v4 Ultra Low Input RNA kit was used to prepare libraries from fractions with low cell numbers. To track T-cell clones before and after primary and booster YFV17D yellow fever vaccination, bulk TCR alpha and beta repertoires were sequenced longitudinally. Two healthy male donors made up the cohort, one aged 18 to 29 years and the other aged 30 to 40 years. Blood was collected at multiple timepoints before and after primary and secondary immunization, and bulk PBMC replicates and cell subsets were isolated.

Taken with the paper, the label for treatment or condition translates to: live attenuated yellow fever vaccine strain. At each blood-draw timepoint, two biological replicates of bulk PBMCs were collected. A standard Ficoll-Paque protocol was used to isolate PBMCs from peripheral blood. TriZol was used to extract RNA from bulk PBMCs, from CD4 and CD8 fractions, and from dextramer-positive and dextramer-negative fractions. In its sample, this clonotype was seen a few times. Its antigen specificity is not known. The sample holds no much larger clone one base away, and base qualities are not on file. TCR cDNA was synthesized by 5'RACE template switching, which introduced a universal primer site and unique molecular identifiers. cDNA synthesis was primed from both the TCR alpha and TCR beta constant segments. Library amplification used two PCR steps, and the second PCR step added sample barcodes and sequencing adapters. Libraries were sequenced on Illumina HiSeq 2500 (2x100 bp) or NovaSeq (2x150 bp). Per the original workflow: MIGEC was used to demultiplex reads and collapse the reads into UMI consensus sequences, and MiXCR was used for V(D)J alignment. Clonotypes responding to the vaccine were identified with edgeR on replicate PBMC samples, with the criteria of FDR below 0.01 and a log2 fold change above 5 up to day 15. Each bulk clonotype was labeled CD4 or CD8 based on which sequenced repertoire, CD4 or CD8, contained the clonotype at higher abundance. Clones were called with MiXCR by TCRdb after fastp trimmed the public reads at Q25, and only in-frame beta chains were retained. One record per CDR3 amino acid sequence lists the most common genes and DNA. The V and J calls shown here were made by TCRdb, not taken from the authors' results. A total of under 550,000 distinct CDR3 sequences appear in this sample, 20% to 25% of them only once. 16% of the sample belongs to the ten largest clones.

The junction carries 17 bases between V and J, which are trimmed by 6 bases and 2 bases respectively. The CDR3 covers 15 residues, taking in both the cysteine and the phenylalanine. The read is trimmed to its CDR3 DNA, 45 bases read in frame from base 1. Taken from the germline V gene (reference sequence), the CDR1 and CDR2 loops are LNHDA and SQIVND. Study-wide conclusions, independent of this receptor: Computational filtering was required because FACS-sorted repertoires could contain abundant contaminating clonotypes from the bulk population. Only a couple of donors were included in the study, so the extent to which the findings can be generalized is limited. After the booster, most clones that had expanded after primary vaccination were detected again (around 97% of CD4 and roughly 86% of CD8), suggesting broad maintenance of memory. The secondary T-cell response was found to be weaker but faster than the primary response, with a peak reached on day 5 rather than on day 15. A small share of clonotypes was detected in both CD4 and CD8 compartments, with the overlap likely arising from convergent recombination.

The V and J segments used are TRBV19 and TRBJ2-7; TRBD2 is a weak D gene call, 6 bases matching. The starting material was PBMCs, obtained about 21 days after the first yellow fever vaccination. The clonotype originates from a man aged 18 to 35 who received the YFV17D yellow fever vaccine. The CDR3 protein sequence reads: CASSPFGGRPYEQYF. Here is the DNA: TGTGCCAGTAGCCCCTTTGGAGGGCGCCCCTACGAGCAGTACTTC.